The clone carrying this T cell receptor (beta chain) is classed as medium-sized. Its target is unknown. This CDR3 has 18 amino acids. Trimming took 1 base from V and 0 from J; bases not matched to a gene: 12. Germline values: CDR1 DFQATT, CDR2 SNEGSKA (reference sequence). This specimen belongs to a study of metastatic and nonmetastatic thyroid tumors. The wider study: Across blood and tumor or nodule tissue, repertoires from malignant and benign thyroid patients were compared with one another.

Findings and limits, study-wide: Benign nodules reportedly had significantly lower TCR beta diversity than malignant thyroid tumors in blood and tumor.

Not a single patient had been given any form of treatment at any point before undergoing thyroid surgery. Source study methods: The study's classifier, a distant-metastasis tool for papillary thyroid cancer, was built using CDR3 differences across clinicopathological groups. TCRdb re-analyzed the PCR reads through MiXCR. The V and J calls follow TCRdb's processing rather than the paper's. In the table there are roughly 4,900 clones, 20% to 25% of which are singletons. The TCR comes from a female donor with papillary thyroid cancer or a benign thyroid nodule (not recorded which). Some clones in this sample may be carry-over from other donors' samples. The chain carries TRBV20-1 and TRBJ1-3; 7 nucleotides align to TRBD1. Sequencing input: adjacent normal tissue. CDR3 DNA sequence: TGCAGTGCTAGAGTGAAAGTTAGTAGGGGGCTCTCTGGAAACACCATATATTTT. Translating gives CSARVKVSRGLSGNTIYF.